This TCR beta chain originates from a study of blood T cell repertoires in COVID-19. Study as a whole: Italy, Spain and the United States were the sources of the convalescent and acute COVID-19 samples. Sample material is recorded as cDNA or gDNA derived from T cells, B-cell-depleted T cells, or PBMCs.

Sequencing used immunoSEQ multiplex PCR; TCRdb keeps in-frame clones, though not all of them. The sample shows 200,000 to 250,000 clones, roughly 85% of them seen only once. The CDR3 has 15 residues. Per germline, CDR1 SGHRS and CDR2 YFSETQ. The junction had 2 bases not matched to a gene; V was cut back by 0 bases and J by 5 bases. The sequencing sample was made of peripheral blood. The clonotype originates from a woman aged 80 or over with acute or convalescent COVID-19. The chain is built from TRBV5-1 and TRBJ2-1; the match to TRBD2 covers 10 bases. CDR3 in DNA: TGCGCCAGCAGCTTGGTAGCGGGGGGCAACAATGAGCAGTTCTTC. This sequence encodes CASSLVAGGNNEQFF.